This T cell receptor beta chain was identified during a study of blood T cell repertoires in COVID-19 (TCRdb year 2020). For the wider study: Samples covering the acute and convalescent phases of COVID-19 were provided by collaborators in the United States, Italy and Spain. Where available, HLA class I and class II types were taken from metadata supplied by the sample provider and were not determined by assay-based typing. Subjects who had been exposed to COVID-19, were actively infected with it, or had recovered from it provided the deeply sampled blood TCRbeta repertoires that made up the dataset. The material from the prospective study consisted of cDNA or gDNA derived from T cells, B-cell-depleted T cells, or PBMCs. Sample metadata almost always included a de-identified subject ID, COVID-19 status, age in years and sex. The repertoires were released in a freely available public database intended as a resource for research on the immune response to SARS-CoV-2. The samples were drawn from two sources: the first 160 participants of the ongoing ImmuneRACE study, and 1,000 to 1,500 subjects contributed by 6 global collaborators.

TCRbeta CDR3 regions were amplified from genomic DNA using the immunoSEQ Assay, a bias-controlled multiplex PCR. On the study's bioinformatics: Within the assay, amplification of reference gene primers was used to estimate how many nucleated cells each sample contained. Sequence reads were collapsed and filtered to measure the absolute abundance of every unique TCRbeta CDR3 rearrangement. For each sample, productive Simpson clonality was calculated by taking the square root of Simpson's diversity index across productive rearrangements. Not all clones reach the TCRdb copy of this immuneACCESS table, which keeps in-frame sequences only. Checked studies attribute under half of the gap to unresolved V genes and leave the rest unexplained. V, J and clone size were drawn from that table, and D and trimming were deduced from the DNA. The sample records roughly 200,000 clones, roughly three quarters of which are singletons. Jointly, the top ten make up roughly 8.8% of the sample.

Overall study outcomes, separate from this receptor: The amount of clinical and demographic metadata varied by source and participant and was provided uncurated.

Comment on this clone: It lacks a known antigen. It has no much larger one-base neighbor in the sample; base qualities were not kept.

The collaborating institutions used their own protocols to collect whole blood in K2EDTA tubes. For TCRbeta analysis, collaborator samples were shipped as frozen whole blood, as isolated PBMCs, or as DNA extracted from either sample type. The CDR3, cysteine through phenylalanine, is 13 amino acids long. Just CDR3 DNA is preserved here, 39 bases in frame from base 1. Trimmed from V: 4 bases; trimmed from J: 6 bases; junction bases lacking a gene match: 4. Via the germline V gene, CDR1 is KGHDR and CDR2 SFDVKD. Sequencing was carried out using peripheral blood. The receptor was isolated from a woman in her forties or fifties with active or convalescent COVID-19. The rearrangement combines TRBV24-1 with TRBJ1-2, with 7 junctional bases fitting TRBD1. The CDR3 amino acid sequence is: CATSEGTENGYTF. The bases are TGTGCCACCAGTGAGGGGACAGAGAATGGCTACACCTTC.